The 28 T cell receptor beta chains below were found in one sample sequenced in a study of blood T cell repertoires in COVID-19. The assay was immunoSEQ multiplex PCR, and TCRdb's table has in-frame clones only and misses some. The data show about 110,000 clones, 71% seen once. Specimen: peripheral blood. All receptors derive from a human donor with acute or convalescent COVID-19. The donor label of this sample is uncertain.

The chain uses TRBV19 and TRBJ1-1; TRBD1 matches 11 bases. J was trimmed by 5 bases and V by 6 bases; bases with no gene match: 14. The CDR3 runs to 17 residues. Germline values: CDR1 LNHDA, CDR2 SQIVND (reference sequence). CDR3 bases: TGTGCCAGTAGCCGCCTGGACAGGGGGCGATGGAAAACTGAAGCTTTCTTT. Translating gives CASSRLDRGRWKTEAFF. The full variable domain, rest sourced from reference TRBV19 and TRBJ1-1, is DGGITQSPKYLFRKEGQNVTLSCEQNLNHDAMYWYRQDPGQGLRLIYYSQIVNDFQKGDIAEGYSVSREKKESFPLTVTSAQKNPTAFYLCASSRLDRGRWKTEAFFGQGTRLTVV.

The chain recombines TRBV9 with TRBJ1-4, with D unclear. CDR1 and CDR2 (germline): SGDLS, YYNGEE. This CDR3 comprises 14 residues. V dropped 0 bases and J dropped 0 bases, with 3 bases sitting between them. CDR3 amino acids: CASSVGTTNEKLFF. CDR3 DNA: TGTGCCAGCAGCGTAGGTACAACTAATGAAAAACTGTTTTTT.

V usage is TRBV5-6 and J usage is TRBJ1-6, with D maybe TRBD1 (5 bases). The CDR3 is 14 residues long. Germline V CDR1 and CDR2: SGHDT, YYEEEE. Trimming pared 5 bases from V and 8 bases from J, leaving 14 bases between. CDR3 sequence (DNA): TGTGCCAGCAGAAGGGGAACCATGGATTCACCCCTCCACTTT. Translated: CASRRGTMDSPLHF.

A few counts support this clone. J is TRBJ2-3 and V is TRBV2, with no clear D. The CDR3 length is 10 residues. The germline V gene encodes CDR1 SNHLY and CDR2 FYNNEI. Trimming took off 7 bases at V and 7 bases at J, with 6 bases between the two ends. As DNA, the CDR3 is TGTGCCAGCAATACTAATACGCAGTATTTT. It specifies CASNTNTQYF.

This clone appeared once. The chain is built from TRBV3-1 (or the pseudogene TRBV3-2) and TRBJ2-5, with D uncertain. Germline V gene data show CDR1 as LGHDT and CDR2 as YNNKEL (reference sequence). The CDR3 length is 14 residues. The ends were cut back, 0 bases at V and 5 bases at J, with 10 bases in the middle. The CDR3 DNA reads TGTGCCAGCAGCCAAGAAGGCGGAGTGGAGACCCAGTACTTC. Amino acids: CASSQEGGVETQYF.

V and J are TRBV6-6 and TRBJ2-7, with 9 nucleotides matching TRBD1. The CDR3 loop spans 15 amino acids. CDR1 and CDR2 from the germline V gene are MNHNY and SVGAGI (reference sequence). The J segment lost 1 base and the V segment lost 6 bases, leaving 7 bases of the junction unmatched. CDR3 protein: CASSLRQGESYEQYF. The DNA of the CDR3 is TGTGCCAGCAGCCTCAGACAGGGGGAATCCTACGAGCAGTACTTC.

The chain joins TRBV19 to TRBJ1-5; 7 nucleotides match TRBD1. The V segment lost 6 bases and the J segment 3 bases; nucleotides outside the gene matches: 14. Germline values: CDR1 LNHDA, CDR2 SQIVND (reference sequence). There are 17 residues in the CDR3. The CDR3 DNA is TGTGCCAGTAGCCCGCGTATCGGACAGGCCTCCAATCAGCCCCAGCATTTT. Encoded protein: CASSPRIGQASNQPQHF.

This chain connects TRBV13 to TRBJ1-2; a possible D gene is TRBD1 (5 bases). The V end lost 6 bases, the J end lost 3 bases, and 8 bases lay between the germline ends. Germline-derived CDR1 and CDR2 are PRHDT and FYEKMQ (reference sequence). This CDR3 is 12 amino acids long. DNA of the CDR3: TGTGCCAGCAGAGGGGTGGACTATGGCTACACCTTC. Amino acids: CASRGVDYGYTF.

V is TRBV28 and J is TRBJ2-5; a weak D match, TRBD1 (5 bases). Germline loops: CDR1 MDHEN, CDR2 SYDVKM. V gave up 9 bases and J gave up 7 bases, with 27 bases separating them. The CDR3 covers 16 residues. CDR3 in DNA: TGTGCCAGTTCCACTCCTGGGGCGGTGGTTAAGCGGACCCAGTACTTC. Translated, it gives CASSTPGAVVKRTQYF.

This clone was detected once. The genes are TRBV6-5 and TRBJ1-4; 9 bases are a match to TRBD1. V trimming: 0 bases; J trimming: 6 bases; junction bases outside the gene matches: 5. CDR3 length: 16 amino acids. From germline, CDR1 is MNHEY and CDR2 SVGAGI. The CDR3 loop is CASSYSGTGSDEKLFF. The CDR3 region has the DNA TGTGCCAGCAGTTACTCGGGGACAGGGTCTGATGAAAAACTGTTTTTT.

The sample holds a few counts of this clone. The gene calls are TRBV5-1 and TRBJ2-7, with D possibly TRBD1 on 5 matching bases. Trimming cost V 1 base and J 7 bases, with 12 bases left between them. CDR1 and CDR2 (germline): SGHRS, YFSETQ. The CDR3 is 13 residues long. The DNA for the CDR3 is TGCGCCAGCAGCTTGTCGTTCAGGGATGAGCAGTACGTC. This encodes CASSLSFRDEQYV.

This clone was seen a handful of times. The chain's CDR3 is CASSPGQGLYYEQYF. The CDR3, as DNA: TGTGCCAGCTCACCGGGACAGGGACTCTACTACGAGCAGTACTTC. This chain links TRBV18 with TRBJ2-7; 9 bases match TRBD1. The CDR3 covers 15 residues. V lost 3 bases to trimming and J lost 3 bases; unmatched junction nucleotides: 6. Germline lookup yields CDR1 KGHSH and CDR2 LQKENI. The full variable domain, rest sourced from reference TRBV18 and TRBJ2-7, is NAGVMQNPRHLVRRRGQEARLRCSPMKGHSHVYWYRQLPEEGLKFMVYLQKENIIDESGMPKERFSAEFPKEGPSILRIQQVVRGDSAAYFCASSPGQGLYYEQYFGPGTRLTVT.

This clone appeared a single time. This chain joins TRBV10-1 and TRBJ2-1; D call uncertain. This CDR3 is 13 amino acids long. Deletions cut 7 bases from V and 3 bases from J, with 10 bases between. Germline-derived CDR1 and CDR2 are WNHNN and SYGVQD (reference sequence). CDR3 DNA: TGCGCCAGCACGCAGGCGATCTACAATGAGCAGTTCTTC. Residues: CASTQAIYNEQFF.

The chain is built from TRBV4-1 and TRBJ2-3, with 7 bases lining up with TRBD1. J gave up 8 bases and V 0 bases, and 14 bases lay outside the gene matches. This CDR3 is 17 amino acids long. The germline CDR1 and CDR2 sequences are MGHRA and YSYEKL. CDR3 protein: CASSQERRGGRDGTQYF. CDR3 DNA sequence: TGCGCCAGCAGCCAAGAACGAAGAGGGGGCCGGGACGGTACGCAGTATTTT.

With regard to this clone: This CDR3 is also generated by other DNA sequences in the sample. This chain joins TRBV12-3 or TRBV12-4 and TRBJ1-4; D is possibly TRBD1 (6 bases). The CDR3 spans 13 residues. Trimming cost V 6 bases and J 4 bases, with 9 bases left between them. The CDR3 loop is CASRRGGNEKLFF. CDR3 coding DNA: TGTGCCAGCAGGAGGGGGGGTAATGAAAAACTGTTTTTT.

This clone was seen only once. DNA for the CDR3: TGTGCCAGCAACAGGGACTCTGGAAACACCATATATTTT. Its translation: CASNRDSGNTIYF. This rearrangement joins TRBV5-4 to TRBJ1-3; a possible D gene is TRBD1 (6 bases). Trimming shortened V by 6 bases and J by 0 bases, and 7 bases separated the two germline ends. The CDR3 is 13 amino acids. The V gene's germline CDR1 is SGHNT and CDR2 YYREEE (reference sequence).

V is TRBV9 and J is TRBJ1-1, with D hard to call. The CDR3 is 13 amino acids. The V gene's germline CDR1 is SGDLS and CDR2 YYNGEE. Trimming cost V 2 bases and J 5 bases, with 10 bases left between them. The CDR3 nucleotides read TGTGCCAGCAGCGTTTCGGGGTTTACTGAAGCTTTCTTT. It encodes CASSVSGFTEAFF. The full variable domain, rest sourced from reference TRBV9 and TRBJ1-1, is DSGVTQTPKHLITATGQRVTLRCSPRSGDLSVYWYQQSLDQGLQFLIQYYNGEERAKGNILERFSAQQFPDLHSELNLSSLELGDSALYFCASSVSGFTEAFFGQGTRLTVV.

The chain joins TRBV7-6 to TRBJ2-1; D ambiguous. The CDR3 is 11 residues long. The V end was cut by 5 bases, the J end by 8 bases, with 7 bases between. The germline V gene has CDR1 SGHVS and CDR2 FNYEAQ. CDR3 residues: CASSTLDEQFF. Here the CDR3 DNA reads TGTGCCAGCAGCACCCTAGATGAGCAGTTCTTC. The entire variable domain, with the rest obtained from reference TRBV7-6 and TRBJ2-1, is as follows: GAGVSQSPRYKVTKRGQDVALRCDPISGHVSLYWYRQALGQGPEFLTYFNYEAQQDKSGLPNDRFSAERPEGSISTLTIQRTEQRDSAMYRCASSTLDEQFFGPGTRLTVL.

The gene calls are TRBV18 and TRBJ2-2, with TRBD2 matching 12 bases. Germline V gene data show CDR1 as KGHSH and CDR2 as LQKENI. The CDR3 is 19 residues long. V trimming: 2 bases; J trimming: 4 bases; junction bases outside the gene matches: 11. The CDR3 DNA follows: TGTGCCAGCTCACCAGGACTAGCGGGGCTCCAGAGGAGCACCGGGGAGCTGTTTTTT. Translation: CASSPGLAGLQRSTGELFF.

The chain recombines TRBV29-1 with TRBJ2-2, with D unclear. V lost 2 bases to trimming and J lost 3 bases, with 4 bases between them. CDR1 is SQVTM and CDR2 is ANQGSEA in the germline V gene. This CDR3 is built from 12 residues. The CDR3 loop reads CSVESDTGELFF. Here the CDR3 DNA reads TGCAGCGTTGAAAGCGACACCGGGGAGCTGTTTTTT.

In its sample, this clone was seen once. The chain has TRBV10-3 and TRBJ2-1, with D possibly matching TRBD1 (6 bases). Germline V CDR1 and CDR2: ENHRY, SYGVKD. This CDR3 spans 17 amino acids. V lost 0 bases and J lost 5, with 17 bases in between. Here the CDR3 reads CAISESGARTPNNEQFF. CDR3 nucleotides: TGTGCCATCAGTGAGTCGGGGGCAAGGACCCCTAACAATGAGCAGTTCTTC.

The chain uses TRBV10-3 and TRBJ2-7; D unresolved. CDR1 and CDR2 (germline): ENHRY, SYGVKD. The CDR3 sequence is 11 residues long. The V end lost 11 bases, the J end lost 5 bases, and 13 bases lay between the germline ends. The CDR3 DNA reads TGTGCCGCCGCTGAGTACGACGAGCAGTACTTC. Translating it yields CAAAEYDEQYF.

This chain connects TRBV18 to TRBJ2-5; 12 bases fit TRBD2. V lost 3 bases and J lost 4; bases outside the gene matches: 9. This CDR3 region has 17 residues. Per germline, CDR1 KGHSH and CDR2 LQKENI. CDR3 coding DNA: TGTGCCAGCTCACCCCATCCCCCTAGCGGGGGGGCAGAGACCCAGTACTTC. This sequence encodes CASSPHPPSGGAETQYF.

The sample holds a few counts of this clone. The chain uses TRBV6-5 and TRBJ1-5; no clear D gene. Germline assignment: CDR1 MNHEY and CDR2 SVGAGI. This CDR3 is built from 14 residues. V was pared by 1 base and J by 7 bases, with 11 bases between. The CDR3 here is CASSYYGVGQPQHF. The CDR3 DNA sequence: TGTGCCAGCAGTTACTACGGGGTTGGGCAGCCCCAGCATTTT.

V and J are TRBV19 and TRBJ2-1; 10 positions agree with TRBD2. The CDR3 totals 16 residues. V lost 5 bases, J lost 4 bases, and 8 bases stayed unmatched. Germline CDR1 and CDR2: LNHDA and SQIVND (reference sequence). Here the CDR3 DNA reads TGTGCCAGTAGTTCCACACCTAGCGGGGGTTACAATGAGCAGTTCTTC. Its translation: CASSSTPSGGYNEQFF.

Here the CDR3 reads CASSLGLGLAGVYEEQYF. The CDR3 region has the DNA TGTGCCAGCAGCTTAGGGTTAGGACTAGCGGGCGTCTACGAAGAGCAGTACTTC. The chain recombines TRBV7-9 with TRBJ2-7; TRBD2 matches 11 bases. Germline trimming cut 1 base from V and 7 bases from J; bases unmatched to any gene: 15. The germline V gene encodes CDR1 SEHNR and CDR2 FQNEAQ (reference sequence). This CDR3 comprises 18 residues.

This clone was detected only a few times. The CDR3 DNA reads TGTGCCAGCAGCTTAATGGCAGGGCGGTTTGAGACCCAGTACTTC. This sequence encodes CASSLMAGRFETQYF. The genes are TRBV7-3 and TRBJ2-5; weak D call: TRBD1 (5 bases). The CDR3 has 15 residues. Trimming pared 1 base from V and 5 bases from J, leaving 14 bases between. Germline V gene lookup returns CDR1 SGHTA and CDR2 FQGTGA.

The table lists this clone with a few counts. V usage is TRBV19 and J usage is TRBJ1-2, with a weak D call TRBD1 (6 bases). V dropped 6 bases and J dropped 6 bases, with 14 bases sitting between them. The CDR3 is 13 amino acids. Germline V gene lookup returns CDR1 LNHDA and CDR2 SQIVND (reference sequence). The CDR3 region has the DNA TGTGCCAGTAGGTACAGGGAAAAGGATGGCTACACCTTC. It is translated as CASRYREKDGYTF.